This T cell receptor beta chain was documented in a study of early T cells in non-severe SARS-CoV-2 infection. Turning to the study itself: Bulk RNA from unsorted whole blood was sequenced; chains were unpaired. Study-level findings and limits: Matching against VDJdb likely underestimated virus-specific expansions, favoring anti-spike CD8.

Via MiXCR, TCRdb re-called the 5' RACE reads, giving one row per CDR3 protein. In the table there are about 50,000 distinct CDR3 sequences, almost 9.5% of which are singletons. This clonotype was counted many times. Its target is unknown. CDR1 SQVTM and CDR2 ANQGSEA come from the germline V gene. Losses at the gene ends were 5 bases for V and 3 bases for J; bases not matched to a gene: 21. This CDR3 region has 19 residues. J is TRBJ2-3 and V is TRBV29-1; 9 nucleotides match TRBD2. The sequenced material came from whole blood. The TCR comes from an adult who was a healthcare worker with PCR-confirmed SARS-CoV-2 infection or an uninfected control (not recorded which). The DNA for the CDR3 is TGCAGCGTTTATGCGGTTGGCTGGCTAGCGGGATTCGGGACAGATACGCAGTATTTT. Its translation is CSVYAVGWLAGFGTDTQYF.